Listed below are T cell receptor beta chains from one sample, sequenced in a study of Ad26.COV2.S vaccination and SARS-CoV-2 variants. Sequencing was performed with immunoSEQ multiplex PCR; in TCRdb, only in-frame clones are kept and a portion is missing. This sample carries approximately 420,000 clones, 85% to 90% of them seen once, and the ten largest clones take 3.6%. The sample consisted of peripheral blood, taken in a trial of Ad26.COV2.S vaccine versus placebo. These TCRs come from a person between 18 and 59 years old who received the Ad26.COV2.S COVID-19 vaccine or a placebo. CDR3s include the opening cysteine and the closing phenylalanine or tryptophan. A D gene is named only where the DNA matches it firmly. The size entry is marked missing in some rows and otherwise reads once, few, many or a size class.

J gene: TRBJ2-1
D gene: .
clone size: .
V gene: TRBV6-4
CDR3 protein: CASSGEVSSYNEQFF
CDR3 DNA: TGTGCCAGCAGTGGGGAGGTGAGCTCCTACAATGAGCAGTTCTTC

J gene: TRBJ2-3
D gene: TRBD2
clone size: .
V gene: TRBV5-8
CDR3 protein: CASSSLAGGPADTQYF
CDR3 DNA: TGTGCCAGCAGCTCTCTAGCGGGGGGGCCCGCAGATACGCAGTATTTT

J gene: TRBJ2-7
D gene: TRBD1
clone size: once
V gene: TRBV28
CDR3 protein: CASSLLVRDRGKQYF
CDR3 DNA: TGTGCCAGCAGTTTATTGGTCAGGGACAGGGGGAAGCAGTACTTC

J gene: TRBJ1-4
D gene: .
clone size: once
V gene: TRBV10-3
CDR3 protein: CAISDPGGGGEKLFF
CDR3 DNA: TGTGCCATCAGTGACCCAGGAGGAGGGGGGGAAAAACTGTTTTTT

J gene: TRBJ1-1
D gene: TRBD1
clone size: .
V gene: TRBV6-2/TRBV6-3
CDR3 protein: CASSYETGSVAGHTEAFF
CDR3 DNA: TGTGCCAGCAGTTACGAGACAGGGAGTGTCGCAGGGCACACTGAAGCTTTCTTT

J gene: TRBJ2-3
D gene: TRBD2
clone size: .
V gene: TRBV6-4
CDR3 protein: CASSEGRGGADTQYF
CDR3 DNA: TGTGCCAGCAGTGAAGGCCGCGGGGGGGCAGATACGCAGTATTTT

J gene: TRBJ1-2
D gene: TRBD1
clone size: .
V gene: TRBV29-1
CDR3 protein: CSVQRIFGTGGAYTF
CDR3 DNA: TGCAGCGTTCAGAGGATCTTTGGGACAGGGGGCGCGTACACCTTC

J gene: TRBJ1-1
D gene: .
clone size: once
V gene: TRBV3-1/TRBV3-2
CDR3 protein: CASSQDPGTNTEAFF
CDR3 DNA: TGTGCCAGCAGCCAAGATCCGGGGACGAACACTGAAGCTTTCTTT

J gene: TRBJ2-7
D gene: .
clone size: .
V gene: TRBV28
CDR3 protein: CASSLPQGNYEQYF
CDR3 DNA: TGTGCCAGCAGTTTACCGCAGGGGAACTACGAGCAGTACTTC

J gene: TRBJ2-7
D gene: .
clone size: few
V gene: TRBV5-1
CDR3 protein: CASSRGNVPYEQYF
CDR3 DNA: TGCGCCAGCAGCCGGGGGAACGTCCCCTACGAGCAGTACTTC

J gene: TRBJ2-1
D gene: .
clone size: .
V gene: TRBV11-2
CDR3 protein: CASSLGRAISYNEQFF
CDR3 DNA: TGTGCCAGCAGCTTAGGTCGAGCGATTAGCTACAATGAGCAGTTCTTC

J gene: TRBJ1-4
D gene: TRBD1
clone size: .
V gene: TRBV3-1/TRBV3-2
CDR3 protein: CASSPEPGQATNEKLFF
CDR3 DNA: TGTGCCAGCAGCCCTGAGCCCGGACAGGCAACTAATGAAAAACTGTTTTTT

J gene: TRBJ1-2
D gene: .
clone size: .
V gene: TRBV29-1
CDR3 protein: CSVEGGSGNYGYTF
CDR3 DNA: TGCAGCGTTGAAGGTGGCAGCGGCAACTATGGCTACACCTTC

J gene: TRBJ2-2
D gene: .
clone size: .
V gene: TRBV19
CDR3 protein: CASRLGNTGELFF
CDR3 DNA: TGTGCCAGTAGGTTAGGGAACACCGGGGAGCTGTTTTTT

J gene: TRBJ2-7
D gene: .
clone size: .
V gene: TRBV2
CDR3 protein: CASREGGTNEQYF
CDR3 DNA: TGTGCCAGCAGGGAGGGGGGGACTAACGAGCAGTACTTC

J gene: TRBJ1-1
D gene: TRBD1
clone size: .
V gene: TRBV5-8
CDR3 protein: CASSTRTGTGNTEAFF
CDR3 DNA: TGTGCCAGCAGCACAAGGACAGGGACGGGGAACACTGAAGCTTTCTTT

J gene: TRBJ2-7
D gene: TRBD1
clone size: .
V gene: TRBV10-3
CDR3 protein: CAISGDRDEQYF
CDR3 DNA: TGTGCCATCAGTGGAGACAGGGACGAGCAGTACTTC

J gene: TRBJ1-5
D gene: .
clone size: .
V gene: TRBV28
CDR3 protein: CASSLTVGNQPQHF
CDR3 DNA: TGTGCCAGCAGTTTGACGGTCGGCAATCAGCCCCAGCATTTT

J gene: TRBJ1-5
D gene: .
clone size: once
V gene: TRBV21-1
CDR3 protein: CASSKVRLVARQEGSNQPQHF
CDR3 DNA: TGTGCCAGCAGCAAAGTAAGGTTGGTGGCACGACAGGAGGGCTCCAATCAGCCCCAGCATTTT

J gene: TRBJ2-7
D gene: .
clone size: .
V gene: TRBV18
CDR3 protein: CASSLTGSSYEQYF
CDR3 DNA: TGTGCCAGCTCACTGACAGGTAGCTCCTACGAGCAGTACTTC

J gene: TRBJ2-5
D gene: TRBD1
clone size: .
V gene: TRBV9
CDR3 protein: CASSFTGGETQYF
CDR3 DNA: TGTGCCAGCAGCTTTACAGGGGGAGAGACCCAGTACTTC

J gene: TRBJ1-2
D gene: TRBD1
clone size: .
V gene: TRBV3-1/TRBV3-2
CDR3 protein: CASILGGAKGGYTF
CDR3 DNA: TGTGCCAGCATATTAGGGGGCGCGAAGGGTGGCTACACCTTC

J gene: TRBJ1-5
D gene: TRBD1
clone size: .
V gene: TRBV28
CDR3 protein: CASSLFQGAYQPQHF
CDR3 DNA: TGTGCCAGCAGTTTATTCCAGGGGGCCTATCAGCCCCAGCATTTT

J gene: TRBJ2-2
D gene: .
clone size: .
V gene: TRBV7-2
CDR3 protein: CASSLEIGVILRGGELFF
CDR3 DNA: TGTGCCAGCAGCTTAGAAATAGGGGTCATCCTCCGGGGCGGGGAGCTGTTTTTT

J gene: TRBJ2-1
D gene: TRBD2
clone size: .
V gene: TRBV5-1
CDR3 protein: CASSLVGGGYNEQFF
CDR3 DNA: TGCGCCAGCAGCTTGGTTGGCGGGGGCTACAATGAGCAGTTCTTC

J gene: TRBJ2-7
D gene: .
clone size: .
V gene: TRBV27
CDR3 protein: CASSFNSPYEQYF
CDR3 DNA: TGTGCCAGCAGTTTTAACTCTCCCTACGAGCAGTACTTC

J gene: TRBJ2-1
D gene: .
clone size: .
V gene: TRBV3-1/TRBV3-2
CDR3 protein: CASSPWALRAGREQFF
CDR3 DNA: TGTGCCAGCAGCCCCTGGGCCCTGCGGGCAGGGCGTGAGCAGTTCTTC

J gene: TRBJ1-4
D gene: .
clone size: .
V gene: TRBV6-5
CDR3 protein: CASSYRATNEKLFF
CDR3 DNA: TGTGCCAGCAGTTACAGAGCAACTAATGAAAAACTGTTTTTT

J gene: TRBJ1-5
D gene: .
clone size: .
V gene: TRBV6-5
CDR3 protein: CATSGSNQPQHF
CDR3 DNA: TGTGCCACCTCAGGAAGCAATCAGCCCCAGCATTTT

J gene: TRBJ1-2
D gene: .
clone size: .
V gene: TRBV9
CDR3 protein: CASSVAGRDYGYTF
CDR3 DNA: TGTGCCAGCAGCGTAGCTGGCAGGGACTATGGCTACACCTTC